The TCR beta chain described here comes from a study of siplizumab effects on memory and regulatory T cells. Germline-derived CDR1 and CDR2 are SNHLY and FYNNEI. The CDR3 is made up of 14 amino acids. Germline trimming cut 6 bases from V and 5 bases from J; bases unmatched to any gene: 9. Cells from the mixed lymphocyte reaction underwent coculture for under seven days at 37 degrees C. Once responder PBMCs had been labelled with CFSE and stimulator PBMCs with Violet Dye, they were mixed 1:1. On this clone itself: The antigen is unknown.

The method was immunoSEQ multiplex PCR; TCRdb's version includes in-frame clones alone and lacks a portion of them. The sample yields fewer than 20,000 clones, 35% to 60% seen once. V usage is TRBV2 and J usage is TRBJ2-5, with TRBD2 identical over 7 bases. Material: CFSE-low (dividing) CD4+ T cells sorted from an allogeneic mixed lymphocyte reaction. This clonotype was obtained from a human donor in good health; the cells came from an allogeneic mixed lymphocyte reaction. CDR3 sequence reads: CASRRTRGGETQYF. Written as DNA, the CDR3 is TGTGCCAGCAGGAGGACTAGAGGAGGGGAGACCCAGTACTTC.